The 8 T cell receptor beta chains reported below all come from one sample, sequenced in a study of blood T cell repertoires in COVID-19. Profiled with immunoSEQ multiplex PCR; TCRdb holds only in-frame clones, not every one. The table records some 400,000 clones, approximately 90% of them present only once. The sequenced sample was PBMCs or T cells enriched from blood (not recorded which). These receptors all stem from a man aged 25-40 years who had recovered from COVID-19.

The rearrangement links TRBV6-5 to TRBJ2-2; D is perhaps TRBD2 (6 bases). Per germline, CDR1 MNHEY and CDR2 SVGAGI. The CDR3 is made up of 14 amino acids. V was shortened by 6 bases and J by 5 bases, with 13 bases between the two germline ends. The CDR3 DNA reads TGTGCCAGCAGGTTCGGGACTTCAACCGGGGAGCTGTTTTTT. It translates to CASRFGTSTGELFF.

This clone was seen a single time. The chain has TRBV2 and TRBJ1-2, with unresolved D. CDR3 length equals 13 residues. With 4 bases removed from V and 5 bases from J, the gap between germline ends came to 11 bases. Germline V lookup: CDR1 SNHLY, CDR2 FYNNEI. The CDR3 region has the DNA TGTGCCAGCAGTGCTCAACAGCAATATGGCTACACCTTC. This encodes CASSAQQQYGYTF.

This sequence joins TRBV7-9 and TRBJ2-5, with TRBD2 matching 9 bases. J lost 5 bases, V lost 5 bases, and 12 bases had no gene match. Germline V gives CDR1 SEHNR, CDR2 FQNEAQ (reference sequence). This CDR3 has 16 residues. The CDR3 bases are TGTGCCAGCAGCCCTGCAGGAGCGGGAGGTTGGGAGACCCAGTACTTC. Residues: CASSPAGAGGWETQYF. The entire variable domain, with the rest obtained from reference TRBV7-9 and TRBJ2-5, is as follows: DTGVSQNPRHKITKRGQNVTFRCDPISEHNRLYWYRQTLGQGPEFLTYFQNEAQLEKSRLLSDRFSAERPKGSFSTLEIQRTEQGDSAMYLCASSPAGAGGWETQYFGPGTRLLVL.

This clone was found once. The chain is built from TRBV10-3 and TRBJ1-1; tentatively, D is TRBD1 (5 bases). The V gene lost 4 bases and the J gene lost 1 base, with 7 bases spanning the gap. Germline V gene sequence: CDR1 ENHRY, CDR2 SYGVKD. The CDR3 has 13 amino acids. In DNA, the CDR3 is TGTGCCATCAGTGGCAGGGCGAACACTGAAGCTTTCTTT. Translated: CAISGRANTEAFF.

The genes are TRBV28 and TRBJ2-7; TRBD1 aligns across 7 bases. CDR1 is MDHEN, CDR2 SYDVKM, per germline. The CDR3 runs 15 residues. With 4 bases clipped from V and 0 bases from J, the junction kept 6 bases outside the gene matches. The CDR3 here is CASSSAGTDSYEQYF. The CDR3 bases are TGTGCCAGCAGTTCGGCCGGGACAGACTCCTACGAGCAGTACTTC.

V is TRBV7-9 and J is TRBJ2-2; the D gene is possibly TRBD2 (6 bases). V was clipped by 5 bases and J by 0 bases, with 10 bases between them. This CDR3 region has 15 residues. Germline lookup yields CDR1 SEHNR and CDR2 FQNEAQ (reference sequence). The CDR3 loop is CASSPSGPNTGELFF. The DNA for the CDR3 is TGTGCCAGCAGCCCCAGCGGGCCGAACACCGGGGAGCTGTTTTTT.

The chain combines TRBV6-2 or TRBV6-3 with TRBJ2-7; D is perhaps TRBD2 (6 bases). CDR3 length: 18 residues. In germline, CDR1 is MNHEY, CDR2 SVGEGT. Deletions cut 2 bases from V and 2 bases from J, with 22 bases between. The CDR3 sequence: CASSYHILADGEPYEQYF. The DNA of the CDR3 is TGTGCCAGCAGTTACCACATACTAGCCGACGGTGAACCCTACGAGCAGTACTTC.

A few counts support this clone. The chain carries TRBV19 and TRBJ2-7; 7 bases are a match to TRBD1. The CDR3 contains 13 residues. CDR1 is LNHDA, CDR2 SQIVND, per germline (reference sequence). V was pared by 2 bases and J by 7 bases, with 5 bases of the junction left unmatched. The CDR3 spells CASSIKVGQEQYF. The CDR3 bases are TGTGCCAGTAGTATAAAGGTGGGACAGGAGCAGTACTTC.